The 21 T cell receptor beta chains given below trace back to one sample, sequenced in a study of T cell responses to AZD1222 COVID-19 vaccine. The table came from immunoSEQ multiplex PCR; TCRdb's copy has only in-frame clones and leaves some out. This table has roughly 130,000 clones, around 91% appearing once. The material sequenced was peripheral blood, taken on day 0 of AZD1222 vaccination. The receptor source for this set is an adult in good health.

This clone was seen a few times. CDR3 protein: CAWRQAKSEKLFF. CDR3 sequence (DNA): TGTGCCTGGCGACAGGCTAAGAGTGAAAAACTGTTTTTT. The V call is TRBV30, the J call TRBJ1-4, with D maybe TRBD1 (6 bases). V dropped 5 bases and J dropped 7 bases, with 14 bases sitting between them. The V gene's germline CDR1 is GTSNPN and CDR2 SVGIG (reference sequence). This CDR3 contains 13 residues.

The chain joins TRBV5-1 to TRBJ1-1; the D gene is possibly TRBD1 (6 bases). Germline V lookup: CDR1 SGHRS, CDR2 YFSETQ. V lost 0 bases and J lost 3, with 6 bases in between. The length of the CDR3 is 13 residues. The CDR3 loop is CASSLAGDTEAFF. The CDR3, as DNA: TGCGCCAGCAGCTTGGCAGGGGACACTGAAGCTTTCTTT.

The V call is TRBV6-6, the J call TRBJ2-1; TRBD2 might be the D (7 bases). Trimming took off 8 bases at V and 10 bases at J, with 24 bases between the two ends. Germline V lookup: CDR1 MNHNY, CDR2 SVGAGI (reference sequence). The CDR3 is 15 residues long. The CDR3 DNA follows: TGTGCCAGCCAGTCGAGAGCGGGACAAGTTCAAGAGCAGTTCTTC. Its translation is CASQSRAGQVQEQFF.

V and J are TRBV30 and TRBJ1-4, with D possibly being TRBD1 (6 bases). This CDR3 is built from 16 residues. V was cut by 0 bases and J by 2 bases, with 13 bases left in between. Germline values: CDR1 GTSNPN, CDR2 SVGIG (reference sequence). CDR3 nucleotides: TGTGCCTGGAGTGTACCAGGGGATTCGACTAATGAAAAACTGTTTTTT. Translating it yields CAWSVPGDSTNEKLFF.

CDR3 in amino acids: CAWSLYMGLNTEAFF. The CDR3 DNA reads as TGTGCCTGGAGCCTATATATGGGACTGAACACTGAAGCTTTCTTT. This sequence joins TRBV30 and TRBJ1-1, with D maybe TRBD1 (5 bases). This CDR3 has 15 residues. The ends were cut back, 3 bases at V and 0 bases at J, with 14 bases in the middle. Germline V gene sequence: CDR1 GTSNPN, CDR2 SVGIG (reference sequence).

The chain combines TRBV15 with TRBJ2-2; 11 nucleotides agree with TRBD2. The CDR3 extends over 18 amino acids. Germline assignment: CDR1 LNHNV and CDR2 YYDKDF (reference sequence). Germline trimming cut 3 bases from V and 6 bases from J; bases unmatched to any gene: 12. The CDR3 region is CATSSPTSGDPRAGELFF. The CDR3 bases are TGTGCCACCAGCAGCCCGACTAGCGGGGACCCTCGGGCCGGGGAGCTGTTTTTT.

The chain recombines TRBV19 with TRBJ2-3; 10 bases align to TRBD2. In germline, CDR1 is LNHDA, CDR2 SQIVND (reference sequence). Trimming took 8 bases from V and 5 from J; bases not matched to a gene: 19. CDR3 length: 18 amino acids. CDR3 bases: TGTGCCAGTCGACCTCGACTCCTAACTAGCGGGGAGGGAGATACGCAGTATTTT. Amino acids: CASRPRLLTSGEGDTQYF.

The chain uses TRBV6-5 and TRBJ1-2; 9 bases are a match to TRBD1. The V gene end was trimmed by 8 bases and the J gene end by 4 bases; junction bases not matched to a gene: 8. Germline V gives CDR1 MNHEY, CDR2 SVGAGI. This CDR3 has 14 amino acids. The CDR3 here is CASGDRDRGYGYTF. In nucleotides, the CDR3 is TGTGCCAGCGGGGACAGGGACAGAGGCTATGGCTACACCTTC.

The chain employs TRBV13 and TRBJ1-1; D not certain. The CDR3 is 17 residues long. Germline V gene lookup returns CDR1 PRHDT and CDR2 FYEKMQ (reference sequence). V lost 4 bases and J lost 0, with 18 bases in between. DNA of the CDR3: TGTGCCAGCAGCTCAAAATTCGGCAGAGTCATGAACACTGAAGCTTTCTTT. Residues: CASSSKFGRVMNTEAFF.

The chain combines TRBV30 with TRBJ1-5; perhaps TRBD1 as D (5 bases). Germline V gene sequence: CDR1 GTSNPN, CDR2 SVGIG (reference sequence). This CDR3 has 15 residues. With 2 bases removed from V and 2 bases from J, the gap between germline ends came to 13 bases. The CDR3 DNA reads TGTGCCTGGAGTACCTTTGGACAACGCAATCAGCCCCAGCATTTT. Translation: CAWSTFGQRNQPQHF.

This sequence joins TRBV5-8 and TRBJ1-1; tentative D call: TRBD1 (5 bases). The CDR3 has 15 residues. V lost 3 bases, J lost 6 bases, and 18 bases lay in between. From germline, CDR1 is SGHTS and CDR2 YDEGEE. The DNA for the CDR3 is TGTGCCAGCAGCTGGGGCTTCCAGGGTTTTTCTGAAGCTTTCTTT. This encodes CASSWGFQGFSEAFF.

J is TRBJ2-1 and V is TRBV3-1 (or the pseudogene TRBV3-2); D is uncertain. From germline, CDR1 is LGHDT and CDR2 YNNKEL (reference sequence). The CDR3 totals 13 residues. The ends were cut back, 2 bases at V and 7 bases at J, with 9 bases in the middle. CDR3: CASSQRFSNEQFF. The DNA of the CDR3 is TGTGCCAGCAGCCAACGCTTTAGTAATGAGCAGTTCTTC.

The chain is built from TRBV2 and TRBJ2-7; a weak D match, TRBD2 (6 bases). The CDR3 has 13 amino acids. Germline lookup yields CDR1 SNHLY and CDR2 FYNNEI. The germline V and J ends were trimmed by 7 bases and 2 bases, with 12 bases remaining between them. The CDR3 sequence: CASTRDFTYEQYF. CDR3 coding DNA: TGTGCCAGCACCCGGGACTTCACCTACGAGCAGTACTTC.

This clone has only one observation. V and J are TRBV2 and TRBJ1-1, with 9 bases that match TRBD1. CDR1 SNHLY and CDR2 FYNNEI come from the germline V gene. The CDR3 consists of 17 residues. Trimming took 4 bases from V and 5 from J; bases not matched to a gene: 14. This CDR3 reads CASSATGQGGFGTEAFF. The CDR3 DNA sequence: TGTGCCAGCAGTGCAACGGGACAGGGTGGGTTCGGAACTGAAGCTTTCTTT.

This clone was detected once. This chain links TRBV10-3 with TRBJ1-2; D unclear. Germline V gene data show CDR1 as ENHRY and CDR2 as SYGVKD. The CDR3 length is 16 residues. Trimming cost V 6 bases and J 0 bases, with 17 bases left between them. CDR3: CAISRTAVLSNYGYTF. The CDR3 DNA is TGTGCCATCAGCCGAACAGCGGTACTATCTAACTATGGCTACACCTTC.

V is TRBV30 and J is TRBJ1-2; the D gene is possibly TRBD1 (5 bases). CDR3 length equals 14 residues. The V end was cut by 5 bases, the J end by 8 bases, with 21 bases between. The V gene's germline CDR1 is GTSNPN and CDR2 SVGIG (reference sequence). The CDR3 sequence: CAWWMRGPRGGYTF. The CDR3 DNA reads TGTGCCTGGTGGATGCGGGGACCCCGCGGGGGCTACACCTTC. Filled out from reference TRBV30 and TRBJ1-2, the complete variable domain reads SQTIHQWPATLVQPVGSPLSLECTVEGTSNPNLYWYRQAAGRGLQLLFYSVGIGQISSEVPQNLSASRPQDRQFILSSKKLLLSDSGFYLCAWWMRGPRGGYTFGSGTRLTVV.

Note on this clone: The sample has other DNA sequences that encode this CDR3 too. The V call is TRBV30, the J call TRBJ1-2; D uncertain. Trimming pared 1 base from V and 4 bases from J, leaving 7 bases between. Germline CDR1 reads GTSNPN; CDR2 reads SVGIG (reference sequence). This CDR3 is 12 amino acids long. The CDR3 protein is CAWSGGSYGYTF. The CDR3 DNA reads as TGTGCCTGGAGTGGCGGTTCCTATGGCTACACCTTC.

The rearrangement links TRBV12-3 or TRBV12-4 to TRBJ1-5, with D hard to call. This CDR3 region has 12 residues. V lost 7 bases to trimming and J lost 4 bases, with 8 bases between them. The CDR3: CASTQPNQPQHF. The CDR3 DNA reads as TGTGCCAGCACCCAGCCTAATCAGCCCCAGCATTTT.

The V call is TRBV30, the J call TRBJ1-1; D is perhaps TRBD1 (6 bases). V dropped 7 bases and J dropped 1 base, with 13 bases sitting between them. Germline V gene sequence: CDR1 GTSNPN, CDR2 SVGIG (reference sequence). The CDR3 length is 13 residues. CDR3 amino acids: CASVRTANTEAFF. CDR3 bases: TGTGCCTCCGTGAGGACAGCGAACACTGAAGCTTTCTTT. Together with reference TRBV30 and TRBJ1-1, the CDR3 gives the full variable domain: SQTIHQWPATLVQPVGSPLSLECTVEGTSNPNLYWYRQAAGRGLQLLFYSVGIGQISSEVPQNLSASRPQDRQFILSSKKLLLSDSGFYLCASVRTANTEAFFGQGTRLTVV.

This chain uses TRBV19 with TRBJ1-1, with D unresolved. The V end lost 3 bases, the J end lost 5 bases, and 10 bases lay between the germline ends. The CDR3 runs to 13 residues. Germline V lookup: CDR1 LNHDA, CDR2 SQIVND (reference sequence). Here the CDR3 DNA reads TGTGCCAGTAGTATTGGGGTAGAGACTGAAGCTTTCTTT. Protein sequence: CASSIGVETEAFF.

J is TRBJ1-1 and V is TRBV10-3; weak D call: TRBD1 (6 bases). CDR1 and CDR2 (germline): ENHRY, SYGVKD. The CDR3 totals 16 residues. With 0 bases removed from V and 3 bases from J, the gap between germline ends came to 14 bases. The DNA of the CDR3 is TGTGCCATCAGTGAGTCGGGCAGGGGATCGGACACTGAAGCTTTCTTT. This codes for CAISESGRGSDTEAFF.